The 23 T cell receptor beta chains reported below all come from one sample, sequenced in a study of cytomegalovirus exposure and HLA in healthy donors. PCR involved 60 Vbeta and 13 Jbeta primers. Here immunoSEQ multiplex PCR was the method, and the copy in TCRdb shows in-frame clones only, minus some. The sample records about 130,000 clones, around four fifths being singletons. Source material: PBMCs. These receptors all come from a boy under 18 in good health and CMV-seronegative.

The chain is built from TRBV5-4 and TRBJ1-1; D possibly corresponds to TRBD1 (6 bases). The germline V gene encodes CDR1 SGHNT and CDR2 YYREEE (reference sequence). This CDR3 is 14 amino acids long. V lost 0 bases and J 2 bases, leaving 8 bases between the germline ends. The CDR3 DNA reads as TGTGCCAGCAGCTTGGACAGGGCCAACACTGAAGCTTTCTTT. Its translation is CASSLDRANTEAFF.

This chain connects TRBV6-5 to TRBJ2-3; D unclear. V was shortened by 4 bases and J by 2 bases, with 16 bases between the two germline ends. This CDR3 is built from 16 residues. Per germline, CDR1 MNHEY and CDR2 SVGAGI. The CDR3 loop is CASSSRVNLITDTQYF. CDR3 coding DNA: TGTGCCAGCAGTTCCCGCGTGAACCTTATCACAGATACGCAGTATTTT.

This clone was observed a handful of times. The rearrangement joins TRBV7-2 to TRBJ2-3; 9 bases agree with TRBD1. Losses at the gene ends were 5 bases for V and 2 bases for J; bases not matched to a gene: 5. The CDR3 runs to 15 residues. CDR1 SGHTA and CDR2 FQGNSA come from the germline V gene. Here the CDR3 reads CASSIGTGNTDTQYF. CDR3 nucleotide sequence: TGTGCCAGCAGCATAGGGACAGGGAACACAGATACGCAGTATTTT.

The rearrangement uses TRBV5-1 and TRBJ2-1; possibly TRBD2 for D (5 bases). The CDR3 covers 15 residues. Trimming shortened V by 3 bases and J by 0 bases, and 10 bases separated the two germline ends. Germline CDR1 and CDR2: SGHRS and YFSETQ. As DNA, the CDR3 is TGCGCCAGCAGCTGGGGTGGGAGCTCCTACAATGAGCAGTTCTTC. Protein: CASSWGGSSYNEQFF.

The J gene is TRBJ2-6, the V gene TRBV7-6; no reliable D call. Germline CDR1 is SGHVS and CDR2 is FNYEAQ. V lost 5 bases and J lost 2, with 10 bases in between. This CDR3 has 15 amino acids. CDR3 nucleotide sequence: TGTGCCAGCAGCCCCACTACTACTGGGGCCAACGTCCTGACTTTC. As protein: CASSPTTTGANVLTF.

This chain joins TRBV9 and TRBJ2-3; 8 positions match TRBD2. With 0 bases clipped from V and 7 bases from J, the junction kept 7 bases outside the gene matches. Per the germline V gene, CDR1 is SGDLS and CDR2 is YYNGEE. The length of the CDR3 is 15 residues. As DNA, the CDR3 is TGTGCCAGCAGCGTAGGTGGTAGCGGGATTTATACGCAGTATTTT. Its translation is CASSVGGSGIYTQYF.

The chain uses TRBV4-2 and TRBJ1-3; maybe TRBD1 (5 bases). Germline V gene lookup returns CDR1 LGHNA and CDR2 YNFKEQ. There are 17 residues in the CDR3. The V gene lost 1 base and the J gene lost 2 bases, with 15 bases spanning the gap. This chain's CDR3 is CASSQGAGPIAGNTIYF. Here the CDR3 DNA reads TGTGCCAGCAGCCAAGGTGCAGGGCCTATCGCTGGAAACACCATATATTTT.

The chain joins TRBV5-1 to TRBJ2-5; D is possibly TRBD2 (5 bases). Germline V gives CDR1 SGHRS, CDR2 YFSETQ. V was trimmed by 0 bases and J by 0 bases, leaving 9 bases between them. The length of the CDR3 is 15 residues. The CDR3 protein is CASSLGLTHQETQYF. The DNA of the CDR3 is TGCGCCAGCAGCTTGGGACTAACGCACCAAGAGACCCAGTACTTC. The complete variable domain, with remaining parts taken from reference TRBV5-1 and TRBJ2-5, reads KAGVTQTPRYLIKTRGQQVTLSCSPISGHRSVSWYQQTPGQGLQFLFEYFSETQRNKGNFPGRFSGRQFSNSRSEMNVSTLELGDSALYLCASSLGLTHQETQYFGPGTRLLVL.

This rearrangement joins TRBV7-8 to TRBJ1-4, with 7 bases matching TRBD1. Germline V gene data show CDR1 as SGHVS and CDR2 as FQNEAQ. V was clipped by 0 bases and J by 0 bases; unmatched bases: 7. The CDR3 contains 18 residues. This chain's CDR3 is CASSLAGQVLPTNEKLFF. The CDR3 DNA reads TGTGCCAGCAGCTTAGCCGGACAGGTTCTCCCAACTAATGAAAAACTGTTTTTT. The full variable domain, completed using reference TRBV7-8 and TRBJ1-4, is GAGVSQSPRYKVAKRGQDVALRCDPISGHVSLFWYQQALGQGPEFLTYFQNEAQLDKSGLPSDRFFAERPEGSVSTLKIQRTQQEDSAVYLCASSLAGQVLPTNEKLFFGSGTQLSVL.

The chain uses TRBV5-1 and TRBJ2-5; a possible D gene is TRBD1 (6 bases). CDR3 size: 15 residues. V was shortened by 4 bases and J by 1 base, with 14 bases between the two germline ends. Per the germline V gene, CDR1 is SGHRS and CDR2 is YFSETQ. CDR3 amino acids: CASSTGQTLQETQYF. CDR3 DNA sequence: TGCGCCAGCAGCACCGGACAGACCCTCCAAGAGACCCAGTACTTC. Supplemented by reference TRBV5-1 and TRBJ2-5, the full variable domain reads KAGVTQTPRYLIKTRGQQVTLSCSPISGHRSVSWYQQTPGQGLQFLFEYFSETQRNKGNFPGRFSGRQFSNSRSEMNVSTLELGDSALYLCASSTGQTLQETQYFGPGTRLLVL.

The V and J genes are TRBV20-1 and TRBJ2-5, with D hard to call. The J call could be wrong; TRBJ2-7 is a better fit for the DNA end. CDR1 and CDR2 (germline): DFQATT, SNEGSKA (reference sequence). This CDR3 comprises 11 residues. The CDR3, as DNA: TGCAGTGCTAGGGCGGCCTACGAGCAGTACTTC. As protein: CSARAAYEQYF.

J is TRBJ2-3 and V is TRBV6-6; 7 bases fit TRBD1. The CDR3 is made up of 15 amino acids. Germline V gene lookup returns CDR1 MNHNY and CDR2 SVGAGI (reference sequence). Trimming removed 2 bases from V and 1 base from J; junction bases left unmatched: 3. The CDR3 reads CASSYGTVGTDTQYF. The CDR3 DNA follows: TGTGCCAGCAGTTACGGGACAGTAGGCACAGATACGCAGTATTTT.

CDR3 in DNA: TGTGCCAGCAGCCGGGGACAGGGAATGGGTGAGCAGTACTTC. This sequence encodes CASSRGQGMGEQYF. V and J are TRBV6-5 and TRBJ2-7; 9 nucleotides align to TRBD1. This CDR3 is built from 14 residues. Germline loops: CDR1 MNHEY, CDR2 SVGAGI. Losses at the gene ends were 6 bases for V and 7 bases for J; bases not matched to a gene: 10.

CDR3 sequence (DNA): TGTGCCAGCCCCCCGGGGGTGGGGAACACTGAAGCTTTCTTT. Translating it yields CASPPGVGNTEAFF. The V call is TRBV7-9, the J call TRBJ1-1, with a possible D match to TRBD1 (5 bases). Trimming left V 8 bases short and J 1 base short, with 14 bases between. This CDR3 comprises 14 residues. Germline V gene data show CDR1 as SEHNR and CDR2 as FQNEAQ (reference sequence).

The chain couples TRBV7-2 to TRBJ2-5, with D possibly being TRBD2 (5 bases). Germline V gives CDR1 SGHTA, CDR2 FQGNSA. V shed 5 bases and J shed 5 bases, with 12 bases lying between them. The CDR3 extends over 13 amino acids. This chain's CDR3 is CASSPELVETQYF. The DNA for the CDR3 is TGTGCCAGCAGCCCCGAACTAGTCGAGACCCAGTACTTC.

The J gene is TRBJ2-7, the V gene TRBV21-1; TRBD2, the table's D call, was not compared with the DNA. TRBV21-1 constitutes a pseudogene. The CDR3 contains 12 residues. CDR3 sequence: CASSKTSIEQYF. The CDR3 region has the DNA TGTGCCAGCAGCAAGACTAGCATCGAGCAGTACTTC.

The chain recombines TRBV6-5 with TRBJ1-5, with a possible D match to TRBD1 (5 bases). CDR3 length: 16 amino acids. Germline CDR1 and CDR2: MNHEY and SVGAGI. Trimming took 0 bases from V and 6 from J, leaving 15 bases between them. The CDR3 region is CASSYSIPQGSQPQHF. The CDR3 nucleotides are TGTGCCAGCAGTTACTCGATTCCCCAGGGAAGTCAGCCCCAGCATTTT.

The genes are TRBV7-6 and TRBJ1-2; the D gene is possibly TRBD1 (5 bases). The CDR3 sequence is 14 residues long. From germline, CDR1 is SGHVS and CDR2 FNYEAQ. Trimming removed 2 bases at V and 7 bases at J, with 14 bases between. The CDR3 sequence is CASSLLVGEAGYTF. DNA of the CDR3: TGTGCCAGCAGCTTACTAGTAGGGGAAGCTGGCTACACCTTC.

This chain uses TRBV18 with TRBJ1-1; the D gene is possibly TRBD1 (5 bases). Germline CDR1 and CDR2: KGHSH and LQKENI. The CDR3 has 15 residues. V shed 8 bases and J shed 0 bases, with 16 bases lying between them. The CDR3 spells CASVTREGMNTEAFF. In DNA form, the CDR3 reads TGTGCCAGCGTAACCCGGGAGGGGATGAACACTGAAGCTTTCTTT. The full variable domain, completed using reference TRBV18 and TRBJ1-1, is NAGVMQNPRHLVRRRGQEARLRCSPMKGHSHVYWYRQLPEEGLKFMVYLQKENIIDESGMPKERFSAEFPKEGPSILRIQQVVRGDSAAYFCASVTREGMNTEAFFGQGTRLTVV.

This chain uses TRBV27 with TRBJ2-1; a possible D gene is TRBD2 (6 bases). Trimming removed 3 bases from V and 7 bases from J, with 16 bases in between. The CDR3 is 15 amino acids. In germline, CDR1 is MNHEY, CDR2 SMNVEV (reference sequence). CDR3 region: CASSFGGNLLNEQFF. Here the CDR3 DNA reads TGTGCCAGCAGTTTTGGAGGGAATCTCCTAAATGAGCAGTTCTTC.

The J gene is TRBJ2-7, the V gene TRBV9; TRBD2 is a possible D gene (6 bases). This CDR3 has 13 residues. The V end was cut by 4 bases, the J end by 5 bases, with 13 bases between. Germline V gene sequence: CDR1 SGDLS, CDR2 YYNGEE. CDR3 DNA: TGTGCCAGCAGCCTCGCGGGATCCCACGAGCAGTACTTC. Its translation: CASSLAGSHEQYF.

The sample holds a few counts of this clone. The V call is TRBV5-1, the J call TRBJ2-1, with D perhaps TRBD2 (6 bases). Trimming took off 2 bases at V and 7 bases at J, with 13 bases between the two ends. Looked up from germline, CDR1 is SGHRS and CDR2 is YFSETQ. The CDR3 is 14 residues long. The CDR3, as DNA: TGCGCCAGCAGCTTTGCCCGGGAGACAAATGAGCAGTTCTTC. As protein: CASSFARETNEQFF.

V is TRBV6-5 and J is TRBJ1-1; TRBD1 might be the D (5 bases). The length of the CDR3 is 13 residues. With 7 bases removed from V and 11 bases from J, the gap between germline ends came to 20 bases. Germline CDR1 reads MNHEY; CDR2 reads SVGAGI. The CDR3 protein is CASTSLGGGEAFF. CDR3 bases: TGTGCCAGCACCTCACTGGGGGGGGGTGAGGCTTTCTTT.